This T cell receptor (beta chain) was identified in a study of human T cells and chemical hapten exposure. Study as a whole: Diphenylcyclopropenone was administered weekly to the scalp of patients throughout the roughly 25-week study. Variability of per-sample TCR yields stemmed mainly from small differences in pooled library volume.

Overall study results and limits: As patch test score rose, PT1 expanded TCR counts tended to rise as well. Sensitizing to DPC left TCRs with a frequency above 1 in 1000 unaltered.

The V gene lost 6 bases and the J gene lost 0 bases, with 20 bases spanning the gap. CDR1 SEHNR and CDR2 FQNEAQ come from the germline V gene (reference sequence). The CDR3 is made up of 18 amino acids. One entry per CDR3 protein, called by TCRdb with MiXCR from the RACE reads. The sample gives about 120,000 distinct CDR3 sequences, roughly an eighth of which show up once; less than 0.95% is in the top ten. This clonotype was observed a handful of times. Antigen unknown. Sample time point: patch test 1, 2 weeks after DPC sensitization. Regarding treatment: therapeutic diphenylcyclopropenone sensitization with weekly scalp DPC.

This chain uses TRBV7-9 with TRBJ2-2; no clear D. The source of this sequence is a young man with alopecia areata. Some clones in this sample may be carry-over from other donors' samples. The input for sequencing was whole blood, taken in connection with sensitization to the hapten diphenylcyclopropenone (DPC). CDR3 DNA: TGTGCCAGCAGTCGAAGGATAGGCCGAAACGCGAACACCGGGGAGCTGTTTTTT. Protein: CASSRRIGRNANTGELFF.